The next 7 T cell receptor beta chains were all read from a single sample in a study of blood T cell repertoires in COVID-19. Sequencing was performed with immunoSEQ multiplex PCR; in TCRdb, only in-frame clones are kept and a portion is missing. The table has almost 80,000 clones, roughly 80% seen once; the top ten hold around 36%. The sequenced sample was peripheral blood. Source of these receptors: a woman aged 65 to 85 with acute or convalescent COVID-19.

This chain joins TRBV9 and TRBJ1-6; 7 nucleotides agree with TRBD1. V was pared by 3 bases and J by 7 bases, with 7 bases of the junction left unmatched. The CDR3 is made up of 15 amino acids. Germline CDR1 reads SGDLS; CDR2 reads YYNGEE. The CDR3 spells CASSAQGQPNSPLHF. CDR3 bases: TGTGCCAGCAGCGCGCAGGGACAGCCAAATTCACCCCTCCACTTT.

The chain links TRBV5-1 to TRBJ1-1; tentatively, D is TRBD1 (5 bases). V lost 0 bases, J lost 10 bases, and 19 bases lay in between. Germline CDR1 SGHRS, CDR2 YFSETQ. CDR3 length: 15 amino acids. CDR3 coding DNA: TGCGCCAGCAGCTTGGACAGGAGTTTCAGGTCGGGAGCTTTCTTT. Translation: CASSLDRSFRSGAFF.

V usage is TRBV5-1 and J usage is TRBJ1-1; possible D gene TRBD1, 6 bases. V lost 2 bases and J 4 bases, leaving 9 bases between the germline ends. Germline assignment: CDR1 SGHRS and CDR2 YFSETQ. The CDR3 length is 13 residues. The CDR3, as DNA: TGCGCCAGCAGCTTTACAGGGACCACTGAAGCTTTCTTT. This translates into CASSFTGTTEAFF.

This clone was recorded once. The chain recombines TRBV9 with TRBJ2-1, with 13 bases aligning to TRBD2. CDR3 length: 16 amino acids. V trimming: 0 bases; J trimming: 4 bases; junction bases outside the gene matches: 1. Germline loops: CDR1 SGDLS, CDR2 YYNGEE. The CDR3 sequence: CASSVAGLAGYNEQFF. In nucleotides, the CDR3 is TGTGCCAGCAGCGTAGCGGGACTAGCGGGATACAATGAGCAGTTCTTC.

The chain couples TRBV12-3 or TRBV12-4 to TRBJ2-7; no reliable D call. V shed 2 bases and J shed 2 bases, with 7 bases lying between them. The CDR3 spans 13 residues. DNA for the CDR3: TGTGCCAGCAGTTTAACAGTAGCCTACGAGCAGTACTTC. Translation: CASSLTVAYEQYF.

The chain joins TRBV6-6 to TRBJ2-7; 8 nucleotides match TRBD2. V lost 6 bases, J lost 4 bases, and 2 bases stayed unmatched. The V gene's germline CDR1 is MNHNY and CDR2 SVGAGI (reference sequence). This CDR3 comprises 12 residues. CDR3 residues: CASRGTSYEQYF. In DNA, the CDR3 is TGTGCCAGCAGGGGGACTAGTTACGAGCAGTACTTC.

V gene TRBV7-6 combines with J gene TRBJ1-3; the D is unclear. V lost 1 base and J 0 bases, leaving 7 bases between the germline ends. The CDR3 runs to 15 residues. Germline V gene lookup returns CDR1 SGHVS and CDR2 FNYEAQ. This chain's CDR3 is CASSLVASSGNTIYF. The CDR3 region has the DNA TGTGCCAGCAGCTTAGTAGCGAGCTCTGGAAACACCATATATTTT.